This entry lists 21 T cell receptor beta chains sequenced from one sample in a study of cytomegalovirus exposure and HLA in healthy donors. 13 Jbeta primers and 60 Vbeta primers were used for the PCR. TCRdb's table, derived via immunoSEQ multiplex PCR, lists solely in-frame clones and lacks some. The table shows under 200,000 clones, with 60% to 80% occurring only once. The specimen was PBMCs. The receptors derive from a man in his forties or fifties in good health and CMV-seropositive.

The V call is TRBV4-1, the J call TRBJ1-3, with 9 bases lining up with TRBD1. V was clipped by 5 bases and J by 1 base; unmatched bases: 9. The CDR3 totals 17 residues. From germline, CDR1 is MGHRA and CDR2 YSYEKL. DNA of the CDR3: TGCGCCAGCAGCTCCGGGACAGGGAGGATGTCTGGAAACACCATATATTTT. Protein product: CASSSGTGRMSGNTIYF.

CDR3 sequence reads: CASSPDSSTYNSPLHF. The CDR3 coding sequence is TGTGCCAGCAGCCCCGACAGTAGTACCTATAATTCACCCCTCCACTTT. The genes are TRBV7-9 and TRBJ1-6, with D perhaps matching TRBD1 (5 bases). The ends were cut back, 5 bases at V and 2 bases at J, with 13 bases in the middle. CDR3 length equals 16 residues. Germline loops: CDR1 SEHNR, CDR2 FQNEAQ (reference sequence).

The chain carries TRBV4-1 and TRBJ1-5, with 8 bases fitting TRBD1. This CDR3 has 15 amino acids. Germline V gives CDR1 MGHRA, CDR2 YSYEKL. The ends lost 1 base at V and 7 bases at J; junction bases unmatched: 6. In nucleotides, the CDR3 is TGCGCCAGCAGCCAAGGAGGGGGGACAGGCCAGCCCCAGCATTTT. Its translation is CASSQGGGTGQPQHF.

The rearrangement uses TRBV11-2 and TRBJ2-5, with 11 bases lining up with TRBD1. Looked up from germline, CDR1 is SGHAT and CDR2 is FQNNGV. Germline trimming cut 1 base from V and 2 bases from J; bases unmatched to any gene: 0. The CDR3 consists of 15 residues. In DNA form, the CDR3 reads TGTGCCAGCAGCTTAGGGGACAGGGGGCAAGAGACCCAGTACTTC. It yields the protein CASSLGDRGQETQYF.

The chain recombines TRBV5-1 with TRBJ2-2; 10 bases agree with TRBD1. CDR1 is SGHRS, CDR2 YFSETQ, per germline. With V trimmed by 5 bases and J by 6 bases, 10 bases remained unmatched. The CDR3 runs 16 residues. CDR3 loop: CASRPGQGMGAGELFF. CDR3 bases: TGCGCCAGCAGACCGGGACAGGGGATGGGCGCCGGGGAGCTGTTTTTT.

The chain employs TRBV7-2 and TRBJ1-4; D is ambiguous. Germline CDR1 reads SGHTA; CDR2 reads FQGNSA. The CDR3 is 15 residues long. V was clipped by 0 bases and J by 4 bases, with 9 bases between them. The CDR3 protein is CASSLAHRINEKLFF. CDR3 in DNA: TGTGCCAGCAGCTTAGCGCACAGAATTAATGAAAAACTGTTTTTT.

This clone occurred a few times. The gene calls are TRBV5-6 and TRBJ2-5; the D gene is possibly TRBD1 (7 bases). Germline loops: CDR1 SGHDT, CDR2 YYEEEE. V lost 2 bases and J lost 5, with 16 bases in between. The CDR3 consists of 15 residues. CDR3 bases: TGTGCCAGCAGCTTAGGCAGGGGGGAGCAGGAGACCCAGTACTTC. Encoded protein: CASSLGRGEQETQYF.

The J gene is TRBJ1-1, the V gene TRBV19; D ambiguous. V was pared by 5 bases and J by 4 bases, with 17 bases between. This CDR3 is built from 15 residues. Germline-derived CDR1 and CDR2 are LNHDA and SQIVND (reference sequence). CDR3 in DNA: TGTGCCAGTAGTGGGTCAGGTACGATTGGCACTGAAGCTTTCTTT. It is translated as CASSGSGTIGTEAFF.

The genes are TRBV19 and TRBJ2-1; TRBD2 matches at 10 bases. CDR1 and CDR2 from the germline V gene are LNHDA and SQIVND (reference sequence). The CDR3 sequence is 18 residues long. V shed 3 bases and J 4 bases; nucleotides not matched to a gene: 12. Here the CDR3 DNA reads TGTGCCAGTAGTATGGATAGTCTAGCGGGGGTGAGTTACAATGAGCAGTTCTTC. Amino acid sequence: CASSMDSLAGVSYNEQFF. Together with reference TRBV19 and TRBJ2-1, the CDR3 gives the full variable domain: DGGITQSPKYLFRKEGQNVTLSCEQNLNHDAMYWYRQDPGQGLRLIYYSQIVNDFQKGDIAEGYSVSREKKESFPLTVTSAQKNPTAFYLCASSMDSLAGVSYNEQFFGPGTRLTVL.

This chain joins TRBV7-3 and TRBJ1-2; TRBD1 might be the D (5 bases). Germline CDR1 reads SGHTA; CDR2 reads FQGTGA. The CDR3 length is 14 residues. Trimming stripped 5 bases from V and 4 bases from J, with 14 bases between. The CDR3 sequence is CASSRDWRGYGYTF. CDR3 coding DNA: TGTGCCAGCAGCCGTGACTGGAGGGGCTATGGCTACACCTTC.

This chain joins TRBV4-3 and TRBJ2-3, with TRBD2 as a possible D gene (5 bases). Trimming stripped 0 bases from V and 1 base from J, with 11 bases between. CDR3 length: 16 amino acids. CDR1 is LGHNA and CDR2 is YSLEER in the germline V gene. The CDR3 DNA follows: TGCGCCAGCAGCCAAGATTCCCTAGCCGGCACAGATACGCAGTATTTT. It translates to CASSQDSLAGTDTQYF.

This chain links TRBV19 with TRBJ1-1, with TRBD1 matching 12 bases. The CDR3 is 17 amino acids. V shed 5 bases and J 11 bases; nucleotides not matched to a gene: 18. Germline assignment: CDR1 LNHDA and CDR2 SQIVND (reference sequence). The CDR3 region is CASSPWTSGTGGEEAFF. The CDR3 nucleotides are TGTGCCAGTAGTCCTTGGACCTCCGGGACAGGGGGCGAGGAGGCTTTCTTT.

This clone showed up just once. The chain links TRBV7-7 to TRBJ1-6, with D tentatively TRBD1 (6 bases). The CDR3 loop spans 14 amino acids. Trimming took off 11 bases at V and 5 bases at J, with 16 bases between the two ends. Germline assignment: CDR1 SSHAT and CDR2 FNYEAQ (reference sequence). Here the CDR3 DNA reads TGTGCCGGGTCCTTAACAGGGAATAATTCACCCCTCCACTTT. Translated, it gives CAGSLTGNNSPLHF.

This clone was detected only once. The chain is built from TRBV9 and TRBJ2-3, with D possibly being TRBD2 (5 bases). Germline CDR1 is SGDLS and CDR2 is YYNGEE. CDR3 length: 14 residues. Trimming cost V 4 bases and J 3 bases, with 12 bases left between them. CDR3 region: CASSQTRETDTQYF. DNA of the CDR3: TGTGCCAGCAGCCAAACTAGGGAAACAGATACGCAGTATTTT.

The V and J genes are TRBV9 and TRBJ1-4; D is unresolved. The CDR3 is made up of 16 amino acids. The germline V gene has CDR1 SGDLS and CDR2 YYNGEE. With 4 bases removed from V and 0 bases from J, the gap between germline ends came to 13 bases. The CDR3, as DNA: TGTGCCAGCAGCCCACGCCCCGGGACAACTAATGAAAAACTGTTTTTT. It translates to CASSPRPGTTNEKLFF.

This clone occurred once. V gene TRBV29-1 combines with J gene TRBJ1-2; a weak D match, TRBD1 (6 bases). The CDR3 runs 14 residues. Looked up from germline, CDR1 is SQVTM and CDR2 is ANQGSEA. V was pared by 7 bases and J by 4 bases, with 19 bases between. The CDR3 bases are TGCAGCGCGGGCAAGGAGGGGGGGACCTATGGCTACACCTTC. Amino acids: CSAGKEGGTYGYTF.

The chain carries TRBV29-1 and TRBJ2-2; TRBD2 is a possible D gene (7 bases). Trimming took off 1 base at V and 5 bases at J, with 14 bases between the two ends. CDR3 size: 15 residues. Germline-derived CDR1 and CDR2 are SQVTM and ANQGSEA. CDR3 DNA: TGCAGCGTTGAAGGTCGGGGGGCCGGGACCGGGGAGCTGTTTTTT. This gives the protein CSVEGRGAGTGELFF.

J is TRBJ1-5 and V is TRBV6-5; maybe TRBD1 (5 bases). V was pared by 6 bases and J by 3 bases, with 18 bases between. Germline V gene sequence: CDR1 MNHEY, CDR2 SVGAGI. The CDR3 covers 16 residues. DNA of the CDR3: TGTGCCAGCAGCTACCTTGAAAGGGGTCCCAATCAGCCCCAGCATTTT. It is translated as CASSYLERGPNQPQHF.

Here the CDR3 DNA reads TGTGCCAGCAGCCCCGCCAAGGGGGGGCGGGCAGATACGCAGTATTTT. It translates to CASSPAKGGRADTQYF. The chain has TRBV7-3 and TRBJ2-3; tentative D call: TRBD2 (7 bases). V was cut by 5 bases and J by 4 bases, with 19 bases left in between. The CDR3 is made up of 16 amino acids. CDR1 is SGHTA, CDR2 FQGTGA, per germline.

This clone was counted between two and nine times. This sequence joins TRBV7-2 and TRBJ1-6; 9 bases are shared with TRBD1. The germline V gene encodes CDR1 SGHTA and CDR2 FQGNSA. The junction had 3 bases not matched to a gene; V was cut back by 4 bases and J by 8 bases. This CDR3 has 14 amino acids. The CDR3 DNA sequence: TGTGCCAGCAGCTCCGGACAGGGGCATTCACCCCTCCACTTT. Its protein is CASSSGQGHSPLHF.

The chain combines TRBV27 with TRBJ1-2, with TRBD1 identical over 9 bases. The J segment lost 4 bases and the V segment lost 6 bases, leaving 9 bases of the junction unmatched. In germline, CDR1 is MNHEY, CDR2 SMNVEV (reference sequence). The CDR3 consists of 15 residues. The CDR3 reads CASRLTGTGTYGYTF. The CDR3 nucleotides read TGTGCCAGCAGGCTAACCGGGACAGGGACCTATGGCTACACCTTC.